The 8 T cell receptor beta chains listed next were all sequenced from one sample in a study of CD8 T cells in ankylosing spondylitis. Points from the study as a whole: A motif of under 10 highly homologous TCR beta variants was seen as apparently characteristic of ankylosing spondylitis blood.

Antigens of these TCRs are unknown. TCRdb re-called the 5' RACE reads through MiXCR, storing one row per CDR3 protein. The sample lists under 450,000 distinct CDR3 sequences, about a sixth occurring once. The specimen sequenced was blood, either unsorted or a sorted T cell fraction (not recorded which). The receptors stem from a male donor with ankylosing spondylitis.

V and J are TRBV7-8 and TRBJ2-3; TRBD1 aligns across 9 bases. The CDR3 covers 16 residues. Germline CDR1 reads SGHVS; CDR2 reads FQNEAQ. Unmatched junction bases numbered 11, after V lost 5 bases and J lost 5 bases. CDR3 sequence reads: CASSPRTGVGEDTQYF. The CDR3 DNA sequence: TGTGCCAGCAGCCCCAGGACAGGGGTCGGGGAAGATACGCAGTATTTT.

This clonotype has more than one count but fewer than ten. The gene calls are TRBV5-1 and TRBJ2-3, with 9 bases aligning to TRBD2. Germline trimming cut 0 bases from V and 3 bases from J; bases unmatched to any gene: 2. Germline CDR1 is SGHRS and CDR2 is YFSETQ. The CDR3 sequence is 15 residues long. This CDR3 reads CASSLEAGGTDTQYF. The DNA for the CDR3 is TGCGCCAGCAGCTTGGAAGCGGGAGGTACAGATACGCAGTATTTT.

The CDR3 DNA is TGTGCCAGCAGCTTAGGGGACAGGGGTTATCAGCCCCAGCATTTT. This translates into CASSLGDRGYQPQHF. This sequence joins TRBV7-8 and TRBJ1-5; 10 bases align to TRBD1. From germline, CDR1 is SGHVS and CDR2 FQNEAQ. The J segment lost 5 bases and the V segment lost 1 base, leaving 2 bases of the junction unmatched. The CDR3 runs 15 residues. Supplemented by reference TRBV7-8 and TRBJ1-5, the full variable domain reads GAGVSQSPRYKVAKRGQDVALRCDPISGHVSLFWYQQALGQGPEFLTYFQNEAQLDKSGLPSDRFFAERPEGSVSTLKIQRTQQEDSAVYLCASSLGDRGYQPQHFGDGTRLSIL.

V usage is TRBV6-1 and J usage is TRBJ2-2, with TRBD2 identical over 8 bases. This CDR3 contains 14 residues. V lost 6 bases to trimming and J lost 5 bases; unmatched junction nucleotides: 5. CDR1 is MNHNS, CDR2 SASEGT, per germline. CDR3 DNA: TGTGCCAGCAGACGGGAGGGCCGGACCGGGGAGCTGTTTTTT. It yields the protein CASRREGRTGELFF.

The rearrangement uses TRBV20-1 and TRBJ2-7; 7 bases match TRBD1. The CDR3 sequence is 13 residues long. Unmatched junction bases numbered 6, after V lost 5 bases and J lost 2 bases. Germline V gene sequence: CDR1 DFQATT, CDR2 SNEGSKA (reference sequence). The CDR3 DNA follows: TGCAGTGCTTTGACAGGGTCTCCCTACGAGCAGTACTTC. Residues: CSALTGSPYEQYF.

This clonotype was recorded a few times. The chain joins TRBV24-1 to TRBJ2-3; 12 nucleotides match TRBD2. Losses at the gene ends were 2 bases for V and 2 bases for J; bases not matched to a gene: 4. The germline V gene has CDR1 KGHDR and CDR2 SFDVKD. This CDR3 region has 17 residues. The CDR3 region is CATSDSGLAGLTDTQYF. The CDR3 region has the DNA TGTGCCACCAGTGATTCAGGACTAGCGGGACTCACAGATACGCAGTATTTT.

This sequence joins TRBV5-1 and TRBJ1-4, with D tentatively TRBD1 (6 bases). Trimming shortened V by 0 bases and J by 7 bases, and 10 bases separated the two germline ends. In germline, CDR1 is SGHRS, CDR2 YFSETQ. The CDR3 covers 14 residues. In DNA form, the CDR3 reads TGCGCCAGCAGCTTGGTACAGGGTGGTGAAAAACTGTTTTTT. It is translated as CASSLVQGGEKLFF.

V usage is TRBV5-1 and J usage is TRBJ1-4, with unresolved D. This CDR3 contains 15 residues. Trimming cost V 2 bases and J 0 bases, with 8 bases left between them. Germline CDR1 SGHRS, CDR2 YFSETQ. This CDR3 is CASSFDISTNEKLFF. The CDR3 region has the DNA TGCGCCAGCAGCTTCGACATCTCAACTAATGAAAAACTGTTTTTT.